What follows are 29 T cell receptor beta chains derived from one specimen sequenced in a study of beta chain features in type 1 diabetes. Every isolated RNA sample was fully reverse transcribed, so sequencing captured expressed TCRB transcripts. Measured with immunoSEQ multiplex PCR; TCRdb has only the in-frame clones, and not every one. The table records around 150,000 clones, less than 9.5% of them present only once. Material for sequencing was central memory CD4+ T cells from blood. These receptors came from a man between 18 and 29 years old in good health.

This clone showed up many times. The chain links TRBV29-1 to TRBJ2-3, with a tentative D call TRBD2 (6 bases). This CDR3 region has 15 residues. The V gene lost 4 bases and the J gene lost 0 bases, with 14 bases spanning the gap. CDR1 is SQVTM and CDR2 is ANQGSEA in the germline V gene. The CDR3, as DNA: TGCAGCGTTGTTCTCAGAGGGACTAGCACAGATACGCAGTATTTT. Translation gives CSVVLRGTSTDTQYF.

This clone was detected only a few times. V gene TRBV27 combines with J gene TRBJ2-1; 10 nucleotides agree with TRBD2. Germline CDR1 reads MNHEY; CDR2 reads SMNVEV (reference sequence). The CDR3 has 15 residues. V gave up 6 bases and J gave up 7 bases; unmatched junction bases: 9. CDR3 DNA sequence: TGTGCCAGCAGCTCCCCCGGGACTAGCGTGAATGAGCAGTTCTTC. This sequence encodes CASSSPGTSVNEQFF.

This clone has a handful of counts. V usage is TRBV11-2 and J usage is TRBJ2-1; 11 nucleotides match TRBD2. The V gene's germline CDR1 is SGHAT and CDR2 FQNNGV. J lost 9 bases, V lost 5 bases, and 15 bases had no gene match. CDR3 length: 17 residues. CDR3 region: CASSQGASGRRGGEQFF. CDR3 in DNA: TGTGCCAGCAGCCAGGGGGCTAGCGGGAGGCGTGGGGGTGAGCAGTTCTTC. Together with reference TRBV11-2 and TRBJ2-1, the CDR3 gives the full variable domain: EAGVAQSPRYKIIEKRQSVAFWCNPISGHATLYWYQQILGQGPKLLIQFQNNGVVDDSQLPKDRFSAERLKGVDSTLKIQPAKLEDSAVYLCASSQGASGRRGGEQFFGPGTRLTVL.

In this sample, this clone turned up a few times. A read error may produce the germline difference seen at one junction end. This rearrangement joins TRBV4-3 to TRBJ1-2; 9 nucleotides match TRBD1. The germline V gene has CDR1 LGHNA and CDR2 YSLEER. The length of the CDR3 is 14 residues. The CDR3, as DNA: TGCGCCAGCAACCAAGATCGGGACAGGGAAGGCTACACCTTC. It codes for CASNQDRDREGYTF.

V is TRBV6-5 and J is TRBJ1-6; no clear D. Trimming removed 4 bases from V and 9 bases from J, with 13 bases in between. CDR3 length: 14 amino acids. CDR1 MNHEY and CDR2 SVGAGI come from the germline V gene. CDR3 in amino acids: CASSSGTTGSPLHF. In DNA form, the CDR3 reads TGTGCCAGCAGTTCCGGAACTACCGGTTCACCCCTCCACTTT.

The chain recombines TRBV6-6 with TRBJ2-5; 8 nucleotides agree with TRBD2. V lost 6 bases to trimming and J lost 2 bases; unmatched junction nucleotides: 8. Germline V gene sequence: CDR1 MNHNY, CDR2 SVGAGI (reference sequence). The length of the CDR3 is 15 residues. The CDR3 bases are TGTGCCAGCAGAAAAGCGGGAGAAAGGCAAGAGACCCAGTACTTC. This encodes CASRKAGERQETQYF.

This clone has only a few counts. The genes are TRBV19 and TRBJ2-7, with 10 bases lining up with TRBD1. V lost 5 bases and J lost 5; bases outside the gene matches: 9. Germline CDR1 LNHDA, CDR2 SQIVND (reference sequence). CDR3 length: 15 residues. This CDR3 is CASSGRDRGLDEQYF. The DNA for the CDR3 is TGTGCCAGTAGTGGACGGGACAGGGGCTTGGACGAGCAGTACTTC.

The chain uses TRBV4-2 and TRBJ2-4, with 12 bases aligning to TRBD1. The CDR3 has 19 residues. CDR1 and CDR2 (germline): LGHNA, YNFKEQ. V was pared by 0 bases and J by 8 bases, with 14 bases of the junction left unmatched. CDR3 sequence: CASSQDIPGQGAGGYIQYF. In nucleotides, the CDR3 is TGTGCCAGCAGCCAAGACATCCCGGGACAGGGGGCGGGAGGTTACATTCAGTACTTC.

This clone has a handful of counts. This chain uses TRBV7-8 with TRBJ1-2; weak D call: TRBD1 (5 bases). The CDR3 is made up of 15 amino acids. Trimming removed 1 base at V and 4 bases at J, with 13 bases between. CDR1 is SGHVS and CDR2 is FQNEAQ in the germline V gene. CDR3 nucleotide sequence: TGTGCCAGCAGCTTAGTATCAGGGCCGACCTATGGCTACACCTTC. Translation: CASSLVSGPTYGYTF.

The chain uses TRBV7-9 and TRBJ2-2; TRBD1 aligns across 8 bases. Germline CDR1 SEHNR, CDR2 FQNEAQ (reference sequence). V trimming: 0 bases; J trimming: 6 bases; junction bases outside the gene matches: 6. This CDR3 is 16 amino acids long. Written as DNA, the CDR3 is TGTGCCAGCAGCTTAGCATCGGGACAGGTCCCCGGGGAGCTGTTTTTT. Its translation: CASSLASGQVPGELFF.

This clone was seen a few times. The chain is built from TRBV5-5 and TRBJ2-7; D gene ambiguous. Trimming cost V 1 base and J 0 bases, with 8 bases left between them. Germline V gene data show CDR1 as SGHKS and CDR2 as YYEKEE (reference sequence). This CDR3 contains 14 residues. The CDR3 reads CASSLLGASYEQYF. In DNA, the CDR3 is TGTGCCAGCAGCTTGCTAGGCGCCTCCTACGAGCAGTACTTC.

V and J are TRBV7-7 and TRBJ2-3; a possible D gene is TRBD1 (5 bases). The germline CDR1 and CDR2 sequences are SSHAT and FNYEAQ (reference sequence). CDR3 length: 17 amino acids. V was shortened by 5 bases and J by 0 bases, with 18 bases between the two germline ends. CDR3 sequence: CASSDRVGYRSTDTQYF. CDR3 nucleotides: TGTGCCAGCAGCGACAGAGTGGGATATCGGAGCACAGATACGCAGTATTTT.

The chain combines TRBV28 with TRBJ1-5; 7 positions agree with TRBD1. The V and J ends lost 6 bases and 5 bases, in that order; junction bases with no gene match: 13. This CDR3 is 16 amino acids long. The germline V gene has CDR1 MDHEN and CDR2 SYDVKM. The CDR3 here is CASRGGMFAGHQPQHF. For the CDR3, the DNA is TGTGCCAGCAGAGGGGGCATGTTCGCGGGCCATCAGCCCCAGCATTTT.

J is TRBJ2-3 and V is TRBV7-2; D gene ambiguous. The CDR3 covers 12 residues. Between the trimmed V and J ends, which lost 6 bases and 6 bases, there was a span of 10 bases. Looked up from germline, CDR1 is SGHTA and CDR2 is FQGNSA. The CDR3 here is CASRTQTDTQYF. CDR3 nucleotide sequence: TGTGCCAGCAGGACTCAAACGGATACGCAGTATTTT.

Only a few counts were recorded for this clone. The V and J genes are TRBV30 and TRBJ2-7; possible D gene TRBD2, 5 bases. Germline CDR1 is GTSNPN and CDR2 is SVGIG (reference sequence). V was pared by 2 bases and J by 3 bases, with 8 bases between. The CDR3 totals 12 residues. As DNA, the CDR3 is TGTGCCTGGAGTATAAGCGGCTACGAGCAGTACTTC. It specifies CAWSISGYEQYF.

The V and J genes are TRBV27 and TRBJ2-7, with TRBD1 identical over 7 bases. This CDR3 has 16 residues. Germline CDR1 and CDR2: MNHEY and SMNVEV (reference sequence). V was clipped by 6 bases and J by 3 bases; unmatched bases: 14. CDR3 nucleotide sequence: TGTGCCAGCAGAATCGGGGTGGGGGACAGCAACTACGAGCAGTACTTC. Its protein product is CASRIGVGDSNYEQYF.

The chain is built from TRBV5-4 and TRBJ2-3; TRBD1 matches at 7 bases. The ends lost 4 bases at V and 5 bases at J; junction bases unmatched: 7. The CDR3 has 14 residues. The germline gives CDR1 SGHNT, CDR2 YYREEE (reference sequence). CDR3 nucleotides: TGTGCCAGCAGCCGGACAGGTCCCATAGATACGCAGTATTTT. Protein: CASSRTGPIDTQYF. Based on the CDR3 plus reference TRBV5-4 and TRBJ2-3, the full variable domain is ETGVTQSPTHLIKTRGQQVTLRCSSQSGHNTVSWYQQALGQGPQFIFQYYREEENGRGNFPPRFSGLQFPNYSSELNVNALELDDSALYLCASSRTGPIDTQYFGPGTRLTVL.

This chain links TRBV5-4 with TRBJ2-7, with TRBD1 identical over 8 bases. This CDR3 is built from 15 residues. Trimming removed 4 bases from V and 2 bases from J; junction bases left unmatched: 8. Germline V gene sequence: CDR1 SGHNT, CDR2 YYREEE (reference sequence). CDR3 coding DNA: TGTGCCAGCAGCCCAGGGGGCGGGGAAACCTACGAGCAGTACTTC. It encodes CASSPGGGETYEQYF. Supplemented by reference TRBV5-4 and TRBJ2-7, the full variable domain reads ETGVTQSPTHLIKTRGQQVTLRCSSQSGHNTVSWYQQALGQGPQFIFQYYREEENGRGNFPPRFSGLQFPNYSSELNVNALELDDSALYLCASSPGGGETYEQYFGPGTRLTVT.

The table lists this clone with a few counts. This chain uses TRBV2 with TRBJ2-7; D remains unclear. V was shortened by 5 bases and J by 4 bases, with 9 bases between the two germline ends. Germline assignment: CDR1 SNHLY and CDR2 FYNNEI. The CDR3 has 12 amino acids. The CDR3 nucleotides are TGTGCCAGCAGTCCAACAGAATACGAGCAGTACTTC. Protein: CASSPTEYEQYF.

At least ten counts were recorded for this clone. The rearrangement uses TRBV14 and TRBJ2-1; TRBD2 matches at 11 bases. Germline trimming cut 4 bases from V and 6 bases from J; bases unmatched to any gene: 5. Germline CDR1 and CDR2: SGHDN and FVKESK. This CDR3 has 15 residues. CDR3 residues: CASSPTSGTLNEQFF. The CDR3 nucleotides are TGTGCCAGCAGCCCGACTAGCGGGACCCTCAATGAGCAGTTCTTC.

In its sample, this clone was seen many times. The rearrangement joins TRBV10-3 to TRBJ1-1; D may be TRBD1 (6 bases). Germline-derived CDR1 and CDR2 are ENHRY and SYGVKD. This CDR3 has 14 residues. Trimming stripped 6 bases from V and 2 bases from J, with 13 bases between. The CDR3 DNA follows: TGTGCCATCAGGCTTCCGGGACAAAACACTGAAGCTTTCTTT. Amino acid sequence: CAIRLPGQNTEAFF.

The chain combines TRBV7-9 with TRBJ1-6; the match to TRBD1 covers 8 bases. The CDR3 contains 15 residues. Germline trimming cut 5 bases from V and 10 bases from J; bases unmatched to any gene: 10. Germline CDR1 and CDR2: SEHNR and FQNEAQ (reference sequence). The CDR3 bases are TGTGCCAGCAGCCTCCCCCCAGGGGGCTCCTCACCCCTCCACTTT. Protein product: CASSLPPGGSSPLHF.

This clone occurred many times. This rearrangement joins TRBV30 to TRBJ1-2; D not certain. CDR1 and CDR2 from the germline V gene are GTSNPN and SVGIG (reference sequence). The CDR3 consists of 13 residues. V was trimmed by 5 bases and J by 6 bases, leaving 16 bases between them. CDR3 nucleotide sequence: TGTGCCTGGGCCGCGGCCGGGAATAATGGCTACACCTTC. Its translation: CAWAAAGNNGYTF.

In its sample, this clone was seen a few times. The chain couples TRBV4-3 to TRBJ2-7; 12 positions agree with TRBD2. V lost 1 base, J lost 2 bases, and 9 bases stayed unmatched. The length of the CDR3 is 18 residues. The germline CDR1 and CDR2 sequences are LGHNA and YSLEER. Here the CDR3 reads CASSQGLAGASRAYEQYF. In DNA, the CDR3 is TGCGCCAGCAGCCAAGGACTAGCGGGAGCTTCGAGGGCCTACGAGCAGTACTTC.

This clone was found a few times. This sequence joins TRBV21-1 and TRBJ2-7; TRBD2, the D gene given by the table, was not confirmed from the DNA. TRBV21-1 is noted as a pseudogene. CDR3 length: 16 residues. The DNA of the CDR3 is TGTGCCAGCAGCAAACGGAGGAATCTCCTCTCCTACGAGCAGTACTTC. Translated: CASSKRRNLLSYEQYF.

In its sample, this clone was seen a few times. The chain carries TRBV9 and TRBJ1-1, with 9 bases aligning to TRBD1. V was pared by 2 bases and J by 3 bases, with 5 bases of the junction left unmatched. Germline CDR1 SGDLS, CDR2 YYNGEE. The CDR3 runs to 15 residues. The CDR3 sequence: CASSVRQGGHTEAFF. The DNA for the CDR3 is TGTGCCAGCAGCGTTCGACAGGGGGGCCACACTGAAGCTTTCTTT. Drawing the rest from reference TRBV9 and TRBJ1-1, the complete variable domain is DSGVTQTPKHLITATGQRVTLRCSPRSGDLSVYWYQQSLDQGLQFLIQYYNGEERAKGNILERFSAQQFPDLHSELNLSSLELGDSALYFCASSVRQGGHTEAFFGQGTRLTVV.

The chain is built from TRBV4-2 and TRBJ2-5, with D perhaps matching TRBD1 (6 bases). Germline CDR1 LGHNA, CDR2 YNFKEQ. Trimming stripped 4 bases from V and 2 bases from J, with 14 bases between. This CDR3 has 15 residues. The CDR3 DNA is TGTGCCAGCAGCCCCTCGGACAGCACACAAGAGACCCAGTACTTC. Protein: CASSPSDSTQETQYF.

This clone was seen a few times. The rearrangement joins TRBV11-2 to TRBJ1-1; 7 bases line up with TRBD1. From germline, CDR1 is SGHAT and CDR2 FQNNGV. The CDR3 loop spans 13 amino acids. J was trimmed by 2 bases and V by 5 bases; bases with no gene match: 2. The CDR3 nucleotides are TGTGCCAGCAGCGGGGACAGAAACACTGAAGCTTTCTTT. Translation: CASSGDRNTEAFF.

The CDR3 loop is CASSARGRNGVDTQYF. CDR3 DNA sequence: TGTGCCAGTAGTGCCCGAGGGAGAAATGGAGTAGATACGCAGTATTTT. The chain recombines TRBV19 with TRBJ2-3, with D perhaps matching TRBD2 (5 bases). CDR1 and CDR2 from the germline V gene are LNHDA and SQIVND (reference sequence). CDR3 length: 16 amino acids. V was cut by 5 bases and J by 5 bases, with 20 bases left in between.